Listed here are 22 T cell receptor beta chains from one sample, sequenced in a study of blood T cell repertoires in COVID-19. Sequencing used immunoSEQ multiplex PCR; TCRdb keeps in-frame clones, though not all of them. Found here are about 300,000 clones, 89% of them singletons; the top ten hold about 1.7%. Sequenced sample: PBMCs or T cells enriched from blood (not recorded which). Receptor source: a woman aged 40 to 49 who had recovered from COVID-19.

This rearrangement joins TRBV9 to TRBJ1-4; 7 bases match TRBD1. The germline CDR1 and CDR2 sequences are SGDLS and YYNGEE. V shed 4 bases, J shed 13 bases, and the junction held 16 bases outside the gene matches. The CDR3 is 15 amino acids. The CDR3 DNA sequence: TGTGCCAGCAGCCACAAGGAGGGGACAGCACAACGACTGTTTTTT. It translates to CASSHKEGTAQRLFF.

The gene calls are TRBV5-1 and TRBJ1-1, with a weak D call TRBD1 (6 bases). V dropped 0 bases and J dropped 2 bases, with 14 bases sitting between them. This CDR3 has 16 residues. Germline CDR1 SGHRS, CDR2 YFSETQ. The chain's CDR3 is CASSLGAGQTNTEAFF. As DNA, the CDR3 is TGCGCCAGCAGCTTGGGAGCAGGACAGACAAACACTGAAGCTTTCTTT.

The rearrangement joins TRBV29-1 to TRBJ1-1, with D possibly TRBD1 on 6 matching bases. From germline, CDR1 is SQVTM and CDR2 ANQGSEA. The CDR3 extends over 14 amino acids. V was pared by 7 bases and J by 1 base, with 16 bases between. The CDR3 DNA sequence: TGCAGCGCCAGATCAGGGGTTACGAACACTGAAGCTTTCTTT. As protein: CSARSGVTNTEAFF.

This clone was observed once. The CDR3 bases are TGCGCCAGCAGCCAATCTAGCGGGAATGAGCAGTTCTTC. This codes for CASSQSSGNEQFF. The V call is TRBV4-3, the J call TRBJ2-1; 8 bases are a match to TRBD2. The V segment lost 2 bases and the J segment 7 bases; nucleotides outside the gene matches: 1. Germline-derived CDR1 and CDR2 are LGHNA and YSLEER. CDR3 length equals 13 residues.

The chain carries TRBV25-1 and TRBJ1-1; no firm D call. Germline CDR1 is MGHDK and CDR2 is SYGVNS. Between the trimmed V and J ends, which lost 6 bases and 1 base, there was a span of 3 bases. The CDR3 sequence is 11 residues long. The CDR3 DNA reads TGTGCCAGCAGCCAGAACACTGAAGCTTTCTTT. It encodes CASSQNTEAFF.

J is TRBJ1-2 and V is TRBV15; 7 positions agree with TRBD1. Germline V gives CDR1 LNHNV, CDR2 YYDKDF (reference sequence). J gave up 4 bases and V 5 bases, and 10 bases lay outside the gene matches. This CDR3 has 15 residues. CDR3 loop: CATSRYRGDGYGYTF. CDR3 DNA sequence: TGTGCCACCAGCCGTTACAGGGGAGACGGCTATGGCTACACCTTC.

The chain carries TRBV3-1 (or the pseudogene TRBV3-2) and TRBJ1-2; D is unresolved. The V end was cut by 0 bases, the J end by 4 bases, with 9 bases between. Germline-derived CDR1 and CDR2 are LGHDT and YNNKEL (reference sequence). The CDR3 covers 14 residues. The CDR3 sequence: CASSQEAIAYGYTF. CDR3 DNA sequence: TGTGCCAGCAGCCAAGAAGCCATCGCCTATGGCTACACCTTC.

V and J are TRBV6-5 and TRBJ2-7, with D uncertain. The CDR3 has 11 amino acids. Trimming left V 9 bases short and J 3 bases short, with 9 bases between. Germline CDR1 is MNHEY and CDR2 is SVGAGI. The CDR3 bases are TGTGCCAGTATACAGAGCTACGAGCAGTACTTC. It is translated as CASIQSYEQYF.

This sequence joins TRBV29-1 and TRBJ2-5; 7 nucleotides match TRBD1. Germline V gene sequence: CDR1 SQVTM, CDR2 ANQGSEA. This CDR3 has 15 residues. V gave up 4 bases and J gave up 2 bases; unmatched junction bases: 10. The CDR3: CSVVVPGQPQETQYF. In nucleotides, the CDR3 is TGCAGCGTTGTTGTCCCGGGACAGCCTCAAGAGACCCAGTACTTC.

The chain carries TRBV7-9 and TRBJ1-2; a weak D match, TRBD1 (6 bases). The germline V gene encodes CDR1 SEHNR and CDR2 FQNEAQ (reference sequence). This CDR3 region has 15 residues. The V end was cut by 1 base, the J end by 6 bases, with 15 bases between. DNA for the CDR3: TGTGCCAGCAGCTTAGACAAGGGGGTAGGAAATGGCTACACCTTC. Residues: CASSLDKGVGNGYTF.

The chain joins TRBV7-2 to TRBJ2-7; D is perhaps TRBD1 (6 bases). Germline-derived CDR1 and CDR2 are SGHTA and FQGNSA. The CDR3 consists of 16 residues. Trimming left V 2 bases short and J 3 bases short, with 17 bases between. DNA of the CDR3: TGTGCCAGCAGCTTAAGCGGCAGCTCGGGACACTACGAGCAGTACTTC. It encodes CASSLSGSSGHYEQYF.

Here the CDR3 reads CASSLDKGRKLFF. In nucleotides, the CDR3 is TGTGCCAGCAGCTTAGATAAGGGGAGGAAACTGTTTTTT. The gene calls are TRBV11-2 and TRBJ1-4, with TRBD1 as a possible D gene (5 bases). CDR3 size: 13 residues. Trimming removed 0 bases from V and 11 bases from J, with 10 bases in between. Germline lookup yields CDR1 SGHAT and CDR2 FQNNGV. The variable domain in full, completed from reference TRBV11-2 and TRBJ1-4, reads EAGVAQSPRYKIIEKRQSVAFWCNPISGHATLYWYQQILGQGPKLLIQFQNNGVVDDSQLPKDRFSAERLKGVDSTLKIQPAKLEDSAVYLCASSLDKGRKLFFGSGTQLSVL.

CDR3 residues: CASTISRGSNEKLFF. CDR3 nucleotides: TGTGCCAGCACCATTAGTCGGGGTTCTAATGAAAAACTGTTTTTT. The chain uses TRBV7-9 and TRBJ1-4; no clear D gene. Deletions cut 7 bases from V and 3 bases from J, with 15 bases between. The length of the CDR3 is 15 residues. The germline V gene encodes CDR1 SEHNR and CDR2 FQNEAQ (reference sequence).

The chain is built from TRBV30 and TRBJ1-3; the D is unclear. CDR1 is GTSNPN and CDR2 is SVGIG in the germline V gene (reference sequence). The CDR3 has 14 amino acids. Between the trimmed V and J ends, which lost 2 bases and 1 base, there was a span of 9 bases. The CDR3 is CAWSLGQSGNTIYF. The CDR3 bases are TGTGCCTGGAGTTTGGGCCAGTCTGGAAACACCATATATTTT.

J is TRBJ2-5 and V is TRBV12-3 or TRBV12-4, with D hard to call. This CDR3 spans 13 amino acids. The ends were cut back, 6 bases at V and 1 base at J, with 9 bases in the middle. CDR3 residues: CASSIPGQETQYF. The CDR3 DNA follows: TGTGCCAGCAGCATCCCGGGCCAAGAGACCCAGTACTTC.

J is TRBJ2-3 and V is TRBV12-5; D may be TRBD1 (6 bases). The germline V gene encodes CDR1 LGHNT and CDR2 FRNRAP. Trimming pared 3 bases from V and 5 bases from J, leaving 21 bases between. The CDR3 runs to 17 residues. CDR3 sequence: CASGFSTGPGAQDTQYF. As DNA, the CDR3 is TGTGCTAGTGGTTTTTCTACCGGACCAGGGGCCCAAGATACGCAGTATTTT.

This clone was seen only a few times. The J gene is TRBJ2-2, the V gene TRBV5-6; 14 bases are shared with TRBD2. CDR1 and CDR2 (germline): SGHDT, YYEEEE. The junction had 6 bases not matched to a gene; V was cut back by 4 bases and J by 4 bases. This CDR3 contains 17 residues. Here the CDR3 reads CASSRRGTSGSTGELFF. As DNA, the CDR3 is TGTGCCAGCAGCCGAAGGGGGACTAGCGGGAGCACCGGGGAGCTGTTTTTT.

Only one count was recorded for this clone. V and J are TRBV25-1 and TRBJ1-2, with 10 bases matching TRBD1. The CDR3 is 17 amino acids. The J segment lost 7 bases and the V segment lost 0 bases, leaving 11 bases of the junction unmatched. CDR1 and CDR2 (germline): MGHDK, SYGVNS. CDR3 loop: CASSEYGTGASSGGYTF. CDR3 bases: TGTGCCAGCAGTGAATATGGGACAGGGGCCAGCAGCGGTGGCTACACCTTC.

CDR3 coding DNA: TGTGCCAGCAGCCACCCGAGAGAGGAGCGGGGACCCTACAATGAGCAGTTCTTC. This codes for CASSHPREERGPYNEQFF. The gene calls are TRBV4-2 and TRBJ2-1; 7 bases agree with TRBD2. V trimming: 3 bases; J trimming: 2 bases; junction bases outside the gene matches: 13. The V gene's germline CDR1 is LGHNA and CDR2 YNFKEQ. The CDR3 loop spans 18 amino acids.

The V call is TRBV21-1, the J call TRBJ1-1; TRBD1, the table's D call, lacks a check against the DNA. TRBV21-1 is noted as a pseudogene. The CDR3 contains 13 residues. CDR3 in amino acids: CARRTALNTEAFF. CDR3 coding DNA: TGTGCCAGACGGACAGCCCTGAACACTGAAGCTTTCTTT.

This clone came up a few times. This sequence joins TRBV9 and TRBJ2-1; 7 nucleotides align to TRBD1. V lost 2 bases to trimming and J lost 3 bases; unmatched junction nucleotides: 8. This CDR3 has 16 amino acids. Germline V gene sequence: CDR1 SGDLS, CDR2 YYNGEE. The CDR3, as DNA: TGTGCCAGCAGCGTCGAACAGGGGTCGATCTACAATGAGCAGTTCTTC. Translated, it gives CASSVEQGSIYNEQFF.

About this clone itself: The junction shows a germline mismatch at one end, possibly a read error. V gene TRBV7-7 combines with J gene TRBJ2-2, with 10 bases identical to TRBD2. Germline V gene lookup returns CDR1 SSHAT and CDR2 FNYEAQ (reference sequence). The length of the CDR3 is 15 residues. The CDR3 nucleotides are TGTGCTAGCAGCTTAGTGACTAGCGGGACCGGGGAGCTGTTTTTT. Its translation is CASSLVTSGTGELFF.